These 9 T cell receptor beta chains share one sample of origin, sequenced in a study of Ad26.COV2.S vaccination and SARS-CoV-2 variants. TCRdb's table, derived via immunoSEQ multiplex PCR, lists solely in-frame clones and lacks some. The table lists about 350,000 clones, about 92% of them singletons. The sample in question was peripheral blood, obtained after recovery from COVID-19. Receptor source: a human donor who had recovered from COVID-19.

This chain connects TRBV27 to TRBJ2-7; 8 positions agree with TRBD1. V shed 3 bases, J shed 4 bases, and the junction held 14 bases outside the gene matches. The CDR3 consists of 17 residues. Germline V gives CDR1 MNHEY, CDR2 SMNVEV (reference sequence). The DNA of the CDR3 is TGTGCCAGCAGTTTCACTCCCCAGGGGGCCCCGCCATACGAGCAGTACTTC. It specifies CASSFTPQGAPPYEQYF.

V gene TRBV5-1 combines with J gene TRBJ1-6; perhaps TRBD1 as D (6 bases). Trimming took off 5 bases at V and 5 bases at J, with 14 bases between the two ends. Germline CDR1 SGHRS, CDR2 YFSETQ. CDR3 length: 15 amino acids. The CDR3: CASSYQQGNNSPLHF. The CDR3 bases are TGCGCCAGCAGTTATCAACAGGGTAATAATTCACCCCTCCACTTT.

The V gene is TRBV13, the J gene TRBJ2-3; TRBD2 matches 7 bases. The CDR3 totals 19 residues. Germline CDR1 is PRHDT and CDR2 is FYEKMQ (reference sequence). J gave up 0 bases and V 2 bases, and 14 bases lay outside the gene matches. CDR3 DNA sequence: TGTGCCAGCAGCTTATATCATCGGACGCGGGGGAGAAGCACAGATACGCAGTATTTT. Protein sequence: CASSLYHRTRGRSTDTQYF.

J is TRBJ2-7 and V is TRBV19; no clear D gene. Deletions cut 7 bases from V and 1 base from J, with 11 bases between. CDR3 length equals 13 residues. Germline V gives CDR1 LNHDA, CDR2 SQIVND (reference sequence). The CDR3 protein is CASKPDESYEQYF. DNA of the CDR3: TGTGCCAGTAAGCCGGATGAGTCCTACGAGCAGTACTTC.

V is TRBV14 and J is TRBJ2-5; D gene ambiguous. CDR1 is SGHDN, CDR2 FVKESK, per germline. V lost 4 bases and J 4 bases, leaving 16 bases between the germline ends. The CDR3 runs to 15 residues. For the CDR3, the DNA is TGTGCCAGCAGCCTACCGTTGGGCGGAGCAGAGACCCAGTACTTC. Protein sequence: CASSLPLGGAETQYF.

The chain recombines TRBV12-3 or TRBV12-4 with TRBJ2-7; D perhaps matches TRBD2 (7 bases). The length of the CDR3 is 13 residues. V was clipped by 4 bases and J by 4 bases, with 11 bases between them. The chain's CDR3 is CASSYRGAYEQYF. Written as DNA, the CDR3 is TGTGCCAGCAGTTATCGGGGGGCGTACGAGCAGTACTTC.

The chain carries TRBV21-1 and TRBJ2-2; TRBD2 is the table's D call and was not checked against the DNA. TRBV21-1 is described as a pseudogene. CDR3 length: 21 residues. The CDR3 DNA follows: TGTGCCAGCAGCAAAACCGGGACTAGCGGAACGGGGGCCACGAACACCGGGGAGCTGTTTTTT. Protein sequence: CASSKTGTSGTGATNTGELFF.

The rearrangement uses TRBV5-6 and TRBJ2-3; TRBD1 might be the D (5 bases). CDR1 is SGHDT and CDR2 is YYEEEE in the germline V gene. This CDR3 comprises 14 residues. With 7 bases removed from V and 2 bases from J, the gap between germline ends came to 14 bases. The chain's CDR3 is CASARGEYTDTQYF. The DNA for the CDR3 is TGTGCCAGCGCTAGGGGTGAATACACAGATACGCAGTATTTT. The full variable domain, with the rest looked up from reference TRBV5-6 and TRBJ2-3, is DAGVTQSPTHLIKTRGQQVTLRCSPKSGHDTVSWYQQALGQGPQFIFQYYEEEERQRGNFPDRFSGHQFPNYSSELNVNALLLGDSALYLCASARGEYTDTQYFGPGTRLTVL.

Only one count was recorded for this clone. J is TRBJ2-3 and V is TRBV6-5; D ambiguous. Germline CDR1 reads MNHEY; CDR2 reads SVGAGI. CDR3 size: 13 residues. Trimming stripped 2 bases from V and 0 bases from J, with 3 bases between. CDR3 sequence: CASSYASTDTQYF. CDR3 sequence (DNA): TGTGCCAGCAGTTACGCCAGCACAGATACGCAGTATTTT.